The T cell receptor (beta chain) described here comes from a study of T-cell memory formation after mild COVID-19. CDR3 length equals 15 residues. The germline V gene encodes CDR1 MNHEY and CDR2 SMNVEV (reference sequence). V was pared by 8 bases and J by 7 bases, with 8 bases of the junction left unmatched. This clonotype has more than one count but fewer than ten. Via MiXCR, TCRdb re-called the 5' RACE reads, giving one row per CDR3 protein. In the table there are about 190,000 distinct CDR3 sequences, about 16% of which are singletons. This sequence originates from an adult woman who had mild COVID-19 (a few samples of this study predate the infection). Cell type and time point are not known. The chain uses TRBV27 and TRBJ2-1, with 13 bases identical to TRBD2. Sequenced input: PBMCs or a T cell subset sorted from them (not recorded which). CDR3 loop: CASCAGTSGVNEQFF. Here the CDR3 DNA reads TGTGCCAGCTGCGCCGGGACTAGCGGGGTTAATGAGCAGTTCTTC.